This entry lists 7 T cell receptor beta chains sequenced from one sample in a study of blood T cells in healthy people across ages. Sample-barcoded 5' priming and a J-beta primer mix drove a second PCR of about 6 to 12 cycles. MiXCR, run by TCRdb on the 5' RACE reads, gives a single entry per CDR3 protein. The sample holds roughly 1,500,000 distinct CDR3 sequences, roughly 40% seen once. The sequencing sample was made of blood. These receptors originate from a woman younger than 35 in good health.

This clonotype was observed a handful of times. The DNA for the CDR3 is TGTGCCACCAGCAGAGACTGGCTAGCTCCCTACAATGAGCAGTACTTC. This translates into CATSRDWLAPYNEQYF. The chain recombines TRBV15 with TRBJ2-1; the D gene is possibly TRBD2 (5 bases). The DNA end lines up better with TRBJ2-7; the J call may be wrong. CDR1 is LNHNV and CDR2 is YYDKDF in the germline V gene (reference sequence). This CDR3 spans 16 amino acids.

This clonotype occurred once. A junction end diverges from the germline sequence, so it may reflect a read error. The CDR3 DNA reads TGTGCCAGCAGCTTAGCTGGGCCAGTAGCCAAAACCATTCAGTACTTC. Translating gives CASSLAGPVAKTIQYF. This sequence joins TRBV7-8 and TRBJ2-4; unclear D gene. Germline CDR1 is SGHVS and CDR2 is FQNEAQ. This CDR3 contains 16 residues. Variable domain in full (rest from reference TRBV7-8 and TRBJ2-4): GAGVSQSPRYKVAKRGQDVALRCDPISGHVSLFWYQQALGQGPEFLTYFQNEAQLDKSGLPSDRFFAERPEGSVSTLKIQRTQQEDSAVYLCASSLAGPVAKTIQYFGAGTRLSVL.

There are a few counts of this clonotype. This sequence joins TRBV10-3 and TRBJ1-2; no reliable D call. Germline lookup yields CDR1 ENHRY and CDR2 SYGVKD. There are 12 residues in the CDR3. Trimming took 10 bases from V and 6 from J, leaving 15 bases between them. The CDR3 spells CATGSGQNGYTF. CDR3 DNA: TGTGCCACGGGAAGTGGCCAGAATGGCTACACCTTC.

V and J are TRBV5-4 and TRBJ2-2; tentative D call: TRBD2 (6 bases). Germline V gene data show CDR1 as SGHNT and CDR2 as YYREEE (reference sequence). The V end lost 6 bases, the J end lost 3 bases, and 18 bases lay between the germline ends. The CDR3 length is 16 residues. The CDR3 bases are TGTGCCAGCACCCCCGGAGGGACTGAATACACCGGGGAGCTGTTTTTT. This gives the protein CASTPGGTEYTGELFF.

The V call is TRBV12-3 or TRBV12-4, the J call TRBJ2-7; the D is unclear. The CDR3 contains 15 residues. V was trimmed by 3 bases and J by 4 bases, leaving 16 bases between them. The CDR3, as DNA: TGTGCCAGCAGTTTTACGGCAGCTACGACTTACGAGCAGTACTTC. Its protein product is CASSFTAATTYEQYF.

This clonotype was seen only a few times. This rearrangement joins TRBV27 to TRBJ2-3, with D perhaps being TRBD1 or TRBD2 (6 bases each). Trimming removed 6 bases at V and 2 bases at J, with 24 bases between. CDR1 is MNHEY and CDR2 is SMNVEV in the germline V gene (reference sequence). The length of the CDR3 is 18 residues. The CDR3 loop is CASRGGAGSAPTTDTQYF. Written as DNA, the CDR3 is TGTGCCAGCAGAGGGGGTGCCGGGAGCGCCCCCACCACAGATACGCAGTATTTT.

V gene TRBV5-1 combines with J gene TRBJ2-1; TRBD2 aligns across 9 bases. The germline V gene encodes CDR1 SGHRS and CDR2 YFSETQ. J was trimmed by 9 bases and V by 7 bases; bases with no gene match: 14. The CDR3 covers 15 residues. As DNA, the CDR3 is TGCGCCAGCCAACCCGTTGCGGGGGGGCATGGTGAGCAGTTCTTC. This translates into CASQPVAGGHGEQFF.